This T cell receptor (beta chain) was identified during a study of regulatory T cells in long-lasting Graves disease. Combining iRepertoire HTBI primers with Arm-PCR of CDR3 regions, the authors built TCR beta libraries. TCRdb reanalysed the multiplex PCR reads using MiXCR and keeps one entry per CDR3 protein. The repertoire holds 500,000 or so distinct CDR3 sequences, with about 16% as singletons. Time point: newly diagnosed GD, antithyroid drugs for less than 3 months. Researchers made the TCR library from RNA that was extracted from PBMCs. American Thyroid Association guidelines defined how Graves' disease was diagnosed. The CDR3 contains 15 residues. CDR1 ENHRY and CDR2 SYGVKD come from the germline V gene. V lost 2 bases and J 4 bases, leaving 15 bases between the germline ends. Separately, the same data were catalogued under a study of T cells in Graves' hyperthyroidism and ophthalmopathy. That report adds: Blood held most thyroid clonotypes expanded above 0.001 frequency.

The material was peripheral blood mononuclear cells (PBMCs), obtained at new diagnosis, from a patient treated with antithyroid drugs. The clonotype comes from a woman aged 35-60 years with Graves disease. The chain couples TRBV10-3 to TRBJ2-7; D unclear. The CDR3 is CAISEQWDSVYEQYF. The CDR3 coding sequence is TGTGCCATCAGTGAGCAGTGGGATTCGGTGTACGAGCAGTACTTC.